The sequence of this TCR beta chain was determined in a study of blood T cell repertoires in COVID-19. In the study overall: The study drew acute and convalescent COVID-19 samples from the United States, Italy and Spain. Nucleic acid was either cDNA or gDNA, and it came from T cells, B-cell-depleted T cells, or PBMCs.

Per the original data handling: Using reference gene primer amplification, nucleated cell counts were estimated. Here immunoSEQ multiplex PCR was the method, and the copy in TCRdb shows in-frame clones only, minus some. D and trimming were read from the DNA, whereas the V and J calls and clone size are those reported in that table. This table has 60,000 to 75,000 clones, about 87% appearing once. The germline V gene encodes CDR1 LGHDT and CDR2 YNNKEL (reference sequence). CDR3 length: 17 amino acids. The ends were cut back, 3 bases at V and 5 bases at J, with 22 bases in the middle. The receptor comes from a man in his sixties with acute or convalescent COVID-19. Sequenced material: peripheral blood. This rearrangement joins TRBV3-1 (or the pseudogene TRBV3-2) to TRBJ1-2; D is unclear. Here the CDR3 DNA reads TGTGCCAGCAGCCATTTATTGGCGGGGAAATCGGTTTATGGCTACACCTTC. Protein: CASSHLLAGKSVYGYTF.